The rows below give T cell receptor beta chains drawn from one sample of a study of T cell responses to AZD1222 COVID-19 vaccine. Some clones are missing from TCRdb's copy, which holds only in-frame ones; the method was immunoSEQ multiplex PCR. The sample records 95,000 to 150,000 clones, approximately 90% being singletons. The specimen was peripheral blood, collected on day 0 of AZD1222 vaccination. These receptors all come from an adult in good health. The CDR3 runs from the conserved cysteine through the conserved F or W. A D gene is named only where the DNA matches it firmly. Clone size, where shown, is once, few, many, or a class for clones that have expanded.

cdr3_length: 16
d_call: TRBD2
v_call: TRBV29-1
j_call: TRBJ2-5
clone_size: .
cdr3_nt: TGCAGCGTTGAAGGGACTAGCGGAGACTACCAAGAGACCCAGTACTTC
cdr3_aa: CSVEGTSGDYQETQYF

cdr3_length: 12
d_call: .
v_call: TRBV12-3/TRBV12-4
j_call: TRBJ1-3
clone_size: .
cdr3_nt: TGTGCCAGCAGCCCCGGGGGAAACACCATATATTTT
cdr3_aa: CASSPGGNTIYF

cdr3_length: 12
d_call: .
v_call: TRBV7-9
j_call: TRBJ2-3
clone_size: once
cdr3_nt: TGTGCCAGCAGCTTACTGGCAGATACGCAGTATTTT
cdr3_aa: CASSLLADTQYF

cdr3_length: 12
d_call: .
v_call: TRBV2
j_call: TRBJ2-7
clone_size: once
cdr3_nt: TGTGCCAGCAGAGGAGGGTCCTACGAGCAGTACTTC
cdr3_aa: CASRGGSYEQYF

cdr3_length: 14
d_call: TRBD1
v_call: TRBV15
j_call: TRBJ1-2
clone_size: .
cdr3_nt: TGTGCCACCGTCGGAACAGGGGGTGGCTATGGCTACACCTTC
cdr3_aa: CATVGTGGGYGYTF

cdr3_length: 15
d_call: .
v_call: TRBV2
j_call: TRBJ2-1
clone_size: .
cdr3_nt: TGTGCCAGCAGTTGGGGAGACACAGGGAGGCCCGAGCAGTTCTTC
cdr3_aa: CASSWGDTGRPEQFF

cdr3_length: 12
d_call: .
v_call: TRBV19
j_call: TRBJ1-6
clone_size: few
cdr3_nt: TGTGCCAGTAGTATTTCCACCCCTTTAAGCATCTTT
cdr3_aa: CASSISTPLSIF

cdr3_length: 13
d_call: .
v_call: TRBV30
j_call: TRBJ2-3
clone_size: .
cdr3_nt: TGTGCCTGGAGTGTACGGTCCACAGATACGCAGTATTTT
cdr3_aa: CAWSVRSTDTQYF

cdr3_length: 16
d_call: TRBD2
v_call: TRBV6-4
j_call: TRBJ2-1
clone_size: .
cdr3_nt: TGTGCCAGCAGTGACTCTAGCGGGGGGGCGACCTTTGAGCAGTTCTTC
cdr3_aa: CASSDSSGGATFEQFF

cdr3_length: 14
d_call: TRBD2
v_call: TRBV11-3
j_call: TRBJ2-3
clone_size: few
cdr3_nt: TGTGCCAGCAGCTTAACTAGCGTCACAGATACGCAGTATTTT
cdr3_aa: CASSLTSVTDTQYF

cdr3_length: 13
d_call: TRBD1
v_call: TRBV29-1
j_call: TRBJ2-7
clone_size: once
cdr3_nt: TGCAGCGTTGACTCCGGACAGGGTAACGAGCAGTACTTC
cdr3_aa: CSVDSGQGNEQYF

cdr3_length: 14
d_call: .
v_call: TRBV30
j_call: TRBJ2-1
clone_size: .
cdr3_nt: TGTGCCTGGAGCCGCTCGCGTGCTTACAATGAGCAGTTCTTC
cdr3_aa: CAWSRSRAYNEQFF

cdr3_length: 15
d_call: .
v_call: TRBV24-1
j_call: TRBJ1-2
clone_size: .
cdr3_nt: TGTGCCACCAGTGATACATGGGGGCTGTACGGTGGCTACACCTTC
cdr3_aa: CATSDTWGLYGGYTF

cdr3_length: 15
d_call: .
v_call: TRBV7-2
j_call: TRBJ1-1
clone_size: .
cdr3_nt: TGTGCCAGCAGCTTAGCGACACCGGAGCGCACTGAAGCTTTCTTT
cdr3_aa: CASSLATPERTEAFF

cdr3_length: 14
d_call: .
v_call: TRBV5-4
j_call: TRBJ1-2
clone_size: .
cdr3_nt: TGTGCCAGCAGGCCAGGGGTGGGGGAGGAAGGCTACACCTTC
cdr3_aa: CASRPGVGEEGYTF

cdr3_length: 15
d_call: TRBD1
v_call: TRBV4-1
j_call: TRBJ1-2
clone_size: .
cdr3_nt: TGCGCCAGCAGCCAAGACGGGACAGGGAACTATGGCTACACCTTC
cdr3_aa: CASSQDGTGNYGYTF

cdr3_length: 13
d_call: TRBD1
v_call: TRBV2
j_call: TRBJ2-7
clone_size: once
cdr3_nt: TGTGCCAGCAGTTTGGACAGGGTCTACGAGCAGTACTTC
cdr3_aa: CASSLDRVYEQYF

cdr3_length: 15
d_call: .
v_call: TRBV11-1
j_call: TRBJ2-7
clone_size: .
cdr3_nt: TGTGCCAGCAGCTTAGAGGGATTAAGAATCTACGAGCAGTACTTC
cdr3_aa: CASSLEGLRIYEQYF

cdr3_length: 13
d_call: TRBD1
v_call: TRBV6-4
j_call: TRBJ1-1
clone_size: .
cdr3_nt: TGTGCCAGCAGTGCCTCCGGGACAGGGTTGGCTTTCTTT
cdr3_aa: CASSASGTGLAFF

cdr3_length: 14
d_call: .
v_call: TRBV10-3
j_call: TRBJ2-7
clone_size: .
cdr3_nt: TGTGCCATCACTACGGGGGGGACAGGACACGAGCAGTACTTC
cdr3_aa: CAITTGGTGHEQYF

cdr3_length: 14
d_call: .
v_call: TRBV6-1
j_call: TRBJ1-1
clone_size: .
cdr3_nt: TGTGCCAGCAGTAGGGACCATCGTAACACTGAAGCTTTCTTT
cdr3_aa: CASSRDHRNTEAFF

cdr3_length: 14
d_call: TRBD1
v_call: TRBV11-1
j_call: TRBJ1-1
clone_size: .
cdr3_nt: TGTGCCAGCAGCTTCGCACAGGGGAGCACTGAAGCTTTCTTT
cdr3_aa: CASSFAQGSTEAFF

cdr3_length: 12
d_call: .
v_call: TRBV12-3/TRBV12-4
j_call: TRBJ1-2
clone_size: once
cdr3_nt: TGTGCCAGCAGTTTTGAGCCGTATGGCTACACCTTC
cdr3_aa: CASSFEPYGYTF